The 30 T cell receptor beta chains presented below share a single source sample, sequenced in a study of liver allograft versus peripheral blood T cells. Overall study context: The authors compared T cell receptor repertoires in transplanted livers with recipients' peripheral blood repertoires.

TCRdb passed the reads through MiXCR, listing each CDR3 protein once. The table has 8,500 to 9,500 distinct CDR3 sequences, about a fifth seen once. Receptors originate from a human patient who had a liver transplant. Some T cells may arise from the graft donor.

By share, this clonotype ranks as medium-sized. This chain uses TRBV18 with TRBJ1-1, with D possibly matching TRBD1 (5 bases). Per germline, CDR1 KGHSH and CDR2 LQKENI. The ends were cut back, 0 bases at V and 6 bases at J, with 11 bases in the middle. This CDR3 has 14 residues. DNA of the CDR3: TGTGCCAGCTCACCACCGGGCAGGGCCTCTGAAGCTTTCTTT. It yields the protein CASSPPGRASEAFF.

Sample share makes this clonotype medium-sized. The rearrangement uses TRBV10-3 and TRBJ1-3; D unclear. The CDR3 totals 13 residues. The germline V gene has CDR1 ENHRY and CDR2 SYGVKD. V lost 9 bases and J 3 bases, leaving 12 bases between the germline ends. The CDR3 protein is CAIGLTDGNTIYF. The DNA for the CDR3 is TGTGCCATTGGACTGACCGATGGAAACACCATATATTTT.

This clonotype showed up just a few times. The chain employs TRBV20-1 and TRBJ2-1; D possibly corresponds to TRBD2 (5 bases). Trimming shortened V by 2 bases and J by 0 bases, and 17 bases separated the two germline ends. The CDR3 loop spans 17 amino acids. The germline V gene encodes CDR1 DFQATT and CDR2 SNEGSKA (reference sequence). This CDR3 reads CSARPISVLSSYNEQFF. CDR3 nucleotide sequence: TGCAGTGCTAGACCTATTAGCGTCTTAAGCTCCTACAATGAGCAGTTCTTC.

This clonotype has at least ten counts. The V and J genes are TRBV6-5 and TRBJ1-2; D gene ambiguous. The germline gives CDR1 MNHEY, CDR2 SVGAGI. Trimming shortened V by 6 bases and J by 2 bases, and 10 bases separated the two germline ends. There are 13 residues in the CDR3. CDR3 loop: CASSRGGNYGYTF. The CDR3 region has the DNA TGTGCCAGCAGCCGAGGAGGGAACTATGGCTACACCTTC.

This clonotype is classed as medium-sized. The chain is built from TRBV29-1 and TRBJ1-1; 9 positions match TRBD1. The CDR3 loop spans 13 amino acids. The V gene end was trimmed by 3 bases and the J gene end by 7 bases; junction bases not matched to a gene: 6. CDR1 and CDR2 (germline): SQVTM, ANQGSEA. This CDR3 is CSVERTGAGEAFF. The CDR3 nucleotides are TGCAGCGTTGAGAGGACAGGGGCGGGTGAAGCTTTCTTT.

The chain joins TRBV28 to TRBJ2-2, with D tentatively TRBD1 (8 bases). Germline values: CDR1 MDHEN, CDR2 SYDVKM. V lost 7 bases and J 3 bases, leaving 15 bases between the germline ends. The CDR3 spans 15 residues. The CDR3 loop reads CASNRGGQDTGELFF. The CDR3 DNA is TGTGCCAGCAACAGGGGGGGGCAAGACACCGGGGAGCTGTTTTTT.

This clonotype is deemed medium-sized (0.01 to 0.1%). V and J are TRBV9 and TRBJ2-5, with 8 bases that match TRBD1. The germline gives CDR1 SGDLS, CDR2 YYNGEE. CDR3 length: 14 amino acids. V lost 3 bases, J lost 9 bases, and 10 bases stayed unmatched. The CDR3 sequence is CASSDFGQGEAQYF. The CDR3 region has the DNA TGTGCCAGCAGCGATTTCGGACAGGGTGAGGCCCAGTACTTC.

By its share, this clonotype is medium-sized. V and J are TRBV18 and TRBJ1-1, with 7 bases that match TRBD1. The CDR3 covers 16 residues. Germline trimming cut 1 base from V and 3 bases from J; bases unmatched to any gene: 8. Germline lookup yields CDR1 KGHSH and CDR2 LQKENI. Here the CDR3 DNA reads TGTGCCAGCTCACCACGGGCAGGGGGTTGGGACACTGAAGCTTTCTTT. Translation gives CASSPRAGGWDTEAFF.

The chain uses TRBV7-3 and TRBJ2-3; D is perhaps TRBD1 (6 bases). The CDR3 is 14 residues long. CDR1 and CDR2 (germline): SGHTA, FQGTGA. V lost 2 bases and J lost 0, with 6 bases in between. For the CDR3, the DNA is TGTGCCAGCAGCTTAGGACAGAGCACAGATACGCAGTATTTT. Protein: CASSLGQSTDTQYF.

This clonotype was observed a few times. CDR3 protein: CSARGGVGYGYTF. Written as DNA, the CDR3 is TGCAGTGCTAGAGGGGGGGTAGGGTATGGCTACACCTTC. The rearrangement uses TRBV20-1 and TRBJ1-2, with D tentatively TRBD1 (5 bases). V was cut by 1 base and J by 5 bases, with 11 bases left in between. Germline CDR1 and CDR2: DFQATT and SNEGSKA (reference sequence). This CDR3 is built from 13 residues.

The CDR3 DNA sequence: TGTGCCAGCAGTCTCTTTTCAGGAGATCAGCCCCAGCATTTT. Translation: CASSLFSGDQPQHF. J is TRBJ1-5 and V is TRBV28; D gene ambiguous. The germline CDR1 and CDR2 sequences are MDHEN and SYDVKM. The germline V and J ends were trimmed by 5 bases and 5 bases, with 13 bases remaining between them. CDR3 length: 14 residues.

This clonotype was picked up many times. The CDR3 DNA sequence: TGTGCCAGCAATGACAGGTTCGGTGAGCAGTTCTTC. It translates to CASNDRFGEQFF. V gene TRBV6-1 combines with J gene TRBJ2-1, with D possibly matching TRBD1 (6 bases). Trimming cost V 7 bases and J 9 bases, with 13 bases left between them. Germline loops: CDR1 MNHNS, CDR2 SASEGT. The CDR3 extends over 12 amino acids.

Details on this clonotype: A much larger clone differs from this one at a single base, so this may be a read error. The chain recombines TRBV7-2 with TRBJ1-1, with D uncertain. The V end lost 2 bases, the J end lost 11 bases, and 15 bases lay between the germline ends. Germline CDR1 reads SGHTA; CDR2 reads FQGNSA. The CDR3 is 13 amino acids. CDR3 region: CASSLSATGGAFF. The DNA of the CDR3 is TGTGCCAGCAGCTTATCGGCTACCGGAGGGGCTTTCTTT. Full variable domain (missing parts from reference TRBV7-2 and TRBJ1-1): GAGVSQSPSNKVTEKGKDVELRCDPISGHTALYWYRQSLGQGLEFLIYFQGNSAPDKSGLPSDRFSAERTGGSVSTLTIQRTQQEDSAVYLCASSLSATGGAFFGQGTRLTVV.

The chain uses TRBV20-1 and TRBJ1-5; weak D call: TRBD1 (5 bases). Germline V gives CDR1 DFQATT, CDR2 SNEGSKA (reference sequence). Deletions cut 5 bases from V and 5 bases from J, with 13 bases between. This CDR3 region has 13 residues. CDR3 region: CSALEGVYQPQHF. CDR3 nucleotides: TGCAGTGCTTTAGAAGGGGTATATCAGCCCCAGCATTTT.

By share of the sample, this clonotype is medium-sized. V gene TRBV6-5 combines with J gene TRBJ1-1, with a possible D match to TRBD1 (6 bases). This CDR3 spans 13 amino acids. Germline V gives CDR1 MNHEY, CDR2 SVGAGI. V dropped 6 bases and J dropped 6 bases, with 14 bases sitting between them. The CDR3 is CASRLQGLAEAFF. The CDR3 bases are TGTGCCAGCAGACTACAGGGTTTGGCTGAAGCTTTCTTT.

This clonotype is medium-sized. The rearrangement links TRBV29-1 to TRBJ1-1; D is ambiguous. Germline V lookup: CDR1 SQVTM, CDR2 ANQGSEA. The ends were cut back, 3 bases at V and 4 bases at J, with 12 bases in the middle. The CDR3 extends over 13 amino acids. CDR3 amino acids: CSVEGSHGTEAFF. CDR3 sequence (DNA): TGCAGCGTTGAGGGGTCCCACGGCACTGAAGCTTTCTTT.

This clonotype is medium-sized (0.01 to 0.1%). CDR3 nucleotides: TGTGCCAGCAGCAATTCTGTTTCTGGGAGGCAGGGGGGGCTTCGTAACTACGAGCAGTACTTC. It is translated as CASSNSVSGRQGGLRNYEQYF. The chain employs TRBV6-2 or TRBV6-3 and TRBJ2-7, with D perhaps matching TRBD1 or TRBD2 (7 bases each). Germline CDR1 MNHEY, CDR2 SVGEGT. This CDR3 comprises 21 residues. The V gene lost 6 bases and the J gene lost 3 bases, with 36 bases spanning the gap.

The gene calls are TRBV19 and TRBJ2-5; 8 nucleotides line up with TRBD2. Germline CDR1 reads LNHDA; CDR2 reads SQIVND (reference sequence). This CDR3 contains 14 residues. Germline trimming cut 7 bases from V and 4 bases from J; bases unmatched to any gene: 8. The CDR3 spells CASNVAGSVETQYF. CDR3 nucleotides: TGTGCCAGTAACGTAGCGGGAAGTGTAGAGACCCAGTACTTC.

Only one count was recorded for this clonotype. A read error may be the cause here, since a much bigger clone is one base away. The CDR3 sequence: CSAGRLAGRAYEQYF. DNA of the CDR3: TGCAGCGCCGGGAGACTAGCGGGGAGGGCCTACGAGCAGTACTTC. J is TRBJ2-7 and V is TRBV29-1; 11 bases align to TRBD2. Germline loops: CDR1 SQVTM, CDR2 ANQGSEA. This CDR3 is 15 amino acids long. V dropped 7 bases and J dropped 2; count of bases not matched to a gene: 10.

The chain links TRBV5-6 to TRBJ2-7; 11 nucleotides agree with TRBD2. CDR3 size: 14 residues. CDR1 SGHDT and CDR2 YYEEEE come from the germline V gene. Germline trimming cut 4 bases from V and 3 bases from J; bases unmatched to any gene: 3. Here the CDR3 DNA reads TGTGCCAGCAGCCCCGGACTAGCGGGCTACGAGCAGTACTTC. It specifies CASSPGLAGYEQYF.

This clonotype was detected ten times or more. The chain employs TRBV19 and TRBJ2-7; D tentatively reads TRBD1 or TRBD2 (6 bases each). The CDR3 is 12 residues long. Germline V lookup: CDR1 LNHDA, CDR2 SQIVND (reference sequence). The V gene lost 8 bases and the J gene lost 5 bases, with 13 bases spanning the gap. The CDR3 loop reads CASPRGADEQYF. CDR3 sequence (DNA): TGTGCCAGTCCTAGGGGGGCGGACGAGCAGTACTTC.

This clonotype has only a few counts. The CDR3 nucleotides read TGTGCCAGCAGTTTATCTCCGGTCTTGAACACTGAAGCTTTCTTT. It translates to CASSLSPVLNTEAFF. The rearrangement joins TRBV27 to TRBJ1-1; no definite D call. The V gene lost 0 bases and the J gene lost 0 bases, with 8 bases spanning the gap. The CDR3 covers 15 residues. The V gene's germline CDR1 is MNHEY and CDR2 SMNVEV (reference sequence).

The chain combines TRBV19 with TRBJ2-7; TRBD1 matches at 7 bases. This CDR3 comprises 14 residues. Germline trimming cut 5 bases from V and 6 bases from J; bases unmatched to any gene: 10. Per germline, CDR1 LNHDA and CDR2 SQIVND (reference sequence). Written as DNA, the CDR3 is TGTGCCAGTAGTCCCAACACAGGGGTTGGCGAGCAGTACTTC. Amino acids: CASSPNTGVGEQYF.

This clonotype is termed medium-sized. J is TRBJ2-3 and V is TRBV6-6; TRBD1 aligns across 10 bases. Trimming removed 5 bases from V and 1 base from J; junction bases left unmatched: 9. The CDR3 spans 17 residues. From germline, CDR1 is MNHNY and CDR2 SVGAGI (reference sequence). Here the CDR3 DNA reads TGTGCCAGCAGTACGAACGCCGGGACAGGGGGCACAGATACGCAGTATTTT. Its protein is CASSTNAGTGGTDTQYF.

By proportion, this clonotype is medium-sized. This sequence joins TRBV29-1 and TRBJ1-2; no reliable D call. Per the germline V gene, CDR1 is SQVTM and CDR2 is ANQGSEA. The CDR3 runs 11 residues. Trimming shortened V by 3 bases and J by 1 base, and 3 bases separated the two germline ends. The DNA of the CDR3 is TGCAGCGTTGATAATAACTATGGCTACACCTTC. This encodes CSVDNNYGYTF.

The chain links TRBV6-5 to TRBJ1-2, with D maybe TRBD1 (5 bases). V lost 2 bases and J 7 bases, leaving 14 bases between the germline ends. This CDR3 is built from 14 residues. Germline CDR1 is MNHEY and CDR2 is SVGAGI. The CDR3 DNA reads TGTGCCAGCAGTTACGGGACCGGCCGTCCTGGCTACACCTTC. This encodes CASSYGTGRPGYTF.

Comments on this clonotype: The junction differs from germline at one of its ends, possibly a read error. The genes are TRBV7-2 and TRBJ2-3, with a weak D call TRBD1 (6 bases). CDR1 and CDR2 from the germline V gene are SGHTA and FQGNSA. CDR3 length: 16 residues. The CDR3 protein is CVSSDSETGPTDTQYF. The CDR3 DNA reads TGTGTCAGCAGCGACTCTGAGACAGGCCCCACAGATACGCAGTATTTT.

In its sample, this clonotype ranks as medium-sized. The rearrangement joins TRBV7-9 to TRBJ1-2; the match to TRBD1 covers 8 bases. The V segment lost 5 bases and the J segment 0 bases; nucleotides outside the gene matches: 8. The CDR3 covers 16 residues. Germline loops: CDR1 SEHNR, CDR2 FQNEAQ (reference sequence). Here the CDR3 DNA reads TGTGCCAGCAGCCCGAAAGGGACAGGACCTAACTATGGCTACACCTTC. It is translated as CASSPKGTGPNYGYTF.

With respect to this clonotype: A junction end diverges from the germline sequence, so it may reflect a read error. The rearrangement joins TRBV19 to TRBJ1-1; 7 bases map to TRBD1. CDR1 and CDR2 (germline): LNHDA, SQIVND (reference sequence). The CDR3 runs 15 residues. The CDR3 sequence is CACSSRQGRKTEAFF. DNA of the CDR3: TGTGCCTGTAGTAGCAGACAGGGACGTAAGACTGAAGCTTTCTTT.

This clonotype is a singleton in its sample. This chain uses TRBV5-4 with TRBJ2-5; D is unresolved. CDR1 and CDR2 (germline): SGHNT, YYREEE (reference sequence). Trimming stripped 4 bases from V and 2 bases from J, with 12 bases between. The CDR3 sequence is 14 residues long. The CDR3 protein is CASSMEGVQETQYF. Here the CDR3 DNA reads TGTGCCAGCAGCATGGAAGGAGTACAAGAGACCCAGTACTTC.